This TCR beta chain was captured by sequencing in a study of OX40 agonist ivuxolimab in advanced cancers. About the research overall: Treatment received earlier with anti-PD-1, anti-PD-L1 or anti-CTLA-4 agents was allowed, and 40% had some.

Blood sampling was done at baseline, cycle 4 day 1, and cycle 7 day 1. The assay was immunoSEQ multiplex PCR, and TCRdb's table has in-frame clones only and misses some. The sample contains about 53,000 clones, 84% of which appear only once. The V and J ends lost 2 bases and 11 bases, in that order; junction bases with no gene match: 10. There are 14 residues in the CDR3. CDR1 is SGHDT, CDR2 YYEEEE, per germline. The sample consisted of CD4+ or CD8+ T cells sorted from blood, taken in a trial of the OX40 agonist ivuxolimab. V is TRBV5-6 and J is TRBJ2-3; TRBD2 matches 8 bases. This TCR came from an adult with an advanced solid tumor such as melanoma, head and neck, liver or kidney cancer. CDR3 loop: CASSLPGRVRGQYF. CDR3 bases: TGTGCCAGCAGCTTACCCGGGAGGGTGAGGGGGCAGTATTTT.